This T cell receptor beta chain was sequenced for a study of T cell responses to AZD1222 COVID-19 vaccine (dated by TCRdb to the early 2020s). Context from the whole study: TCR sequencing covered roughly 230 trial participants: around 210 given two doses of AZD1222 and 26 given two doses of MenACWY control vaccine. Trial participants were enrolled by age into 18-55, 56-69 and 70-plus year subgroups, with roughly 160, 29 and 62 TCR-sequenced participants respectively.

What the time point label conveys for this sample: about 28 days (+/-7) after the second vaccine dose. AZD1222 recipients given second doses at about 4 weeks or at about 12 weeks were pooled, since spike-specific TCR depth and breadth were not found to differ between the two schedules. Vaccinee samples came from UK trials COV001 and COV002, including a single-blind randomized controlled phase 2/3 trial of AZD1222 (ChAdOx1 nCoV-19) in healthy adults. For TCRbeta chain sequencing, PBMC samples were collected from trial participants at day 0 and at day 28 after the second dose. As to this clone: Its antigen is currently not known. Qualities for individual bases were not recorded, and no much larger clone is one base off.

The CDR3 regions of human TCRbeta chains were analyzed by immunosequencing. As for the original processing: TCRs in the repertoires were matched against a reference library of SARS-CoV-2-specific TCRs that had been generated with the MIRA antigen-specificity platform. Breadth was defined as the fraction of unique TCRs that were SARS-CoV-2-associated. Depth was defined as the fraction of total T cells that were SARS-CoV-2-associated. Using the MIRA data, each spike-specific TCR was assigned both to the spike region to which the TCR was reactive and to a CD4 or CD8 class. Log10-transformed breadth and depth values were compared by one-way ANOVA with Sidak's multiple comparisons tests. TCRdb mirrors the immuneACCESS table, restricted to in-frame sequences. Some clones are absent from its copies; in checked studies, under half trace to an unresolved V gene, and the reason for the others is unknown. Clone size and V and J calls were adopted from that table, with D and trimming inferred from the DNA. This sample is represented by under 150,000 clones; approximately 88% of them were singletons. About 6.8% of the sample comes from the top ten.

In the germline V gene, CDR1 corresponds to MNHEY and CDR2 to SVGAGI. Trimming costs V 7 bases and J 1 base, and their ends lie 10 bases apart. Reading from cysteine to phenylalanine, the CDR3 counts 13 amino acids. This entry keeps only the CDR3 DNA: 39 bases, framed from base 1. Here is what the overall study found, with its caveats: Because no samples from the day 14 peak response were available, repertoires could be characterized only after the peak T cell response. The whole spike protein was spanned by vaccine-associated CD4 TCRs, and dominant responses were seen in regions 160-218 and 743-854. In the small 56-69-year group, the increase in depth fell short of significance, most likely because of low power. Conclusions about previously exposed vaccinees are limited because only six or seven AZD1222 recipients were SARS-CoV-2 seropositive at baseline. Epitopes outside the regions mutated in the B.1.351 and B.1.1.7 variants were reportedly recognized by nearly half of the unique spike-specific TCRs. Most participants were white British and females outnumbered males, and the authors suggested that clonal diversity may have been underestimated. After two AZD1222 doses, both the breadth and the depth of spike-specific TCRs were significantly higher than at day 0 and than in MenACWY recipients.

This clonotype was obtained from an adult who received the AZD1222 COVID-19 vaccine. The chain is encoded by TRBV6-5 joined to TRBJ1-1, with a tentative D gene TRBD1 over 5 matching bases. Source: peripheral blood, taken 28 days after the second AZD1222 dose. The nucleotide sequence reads TGTGCCAGCACCCGAGGACAGAACACTGAAGCTTTCTTT. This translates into CASTRGQNTEAFF.